Shown below are 10 T cell receptor beta chains from a single sample sequenced in a study of CD8 T cells in ankylosing spondylitis. TCRdb passed the 5' RACE reads through MiXCR, listing each CDR3 protein once. Among about 500,000 distinct CDR3 sequences listed, less than 6% were seen once. General study findings and limits: What appeared characteristic of ankylosing spondylitis blood was a TCR beta motif of about eight highly homologous variants.

These receptors' targets are unknown. The specimen sequenced was blood, either unsorted or a sorted T cell fraction (not recorded which). Source of these receptors: a male donor with ankylosing spondylitis.

This clonotype occurred many times. The V and J genes are TRBV10-2 and TRBJ2-1; a possible D gene is TRBD2 (6 bases). There are 14 residues in the CDR3. Looked up from germline, CDR1 is WSHSY and CDR2 is SAAADI. V lost 8 bases and J 2 bases, leaving 13 bases between the germline ends. CDR3 coding DNA: TGCGCCAGCCGAGGCGGGGCAACCTACAATGAGCAGTTCTTC. This encodes CASRGGATYNEQFF.

By proportion, this clonotype is medium-sized (0.01 to 0.1%). The CDR3 spells CASRSNSPPYEQYF. Written as DNA, the CDR3 is TGTGCCAGCCGATCAAACTCCCCTCCCTACGAGCAGTACTTC. The genes are TRBV7-2 and TRBJ2-7; D remains ambiguous. Germline V gives CDR1 SGHTA, CDR2 FQGNSA. CDR3 length: 14 amino acids. V lost 8 bases and J lost 2, with 16 bases in between.

There are a few counts of this clonotype. V usage is TRBV2 and J usage is TRBJ2-1, with 9 bases lining up with TRBD1. CDR3 length: 15 residues. V lost 4 bases, J lost 5 bases, and 6 bases stayed unmatched. Per germline, CDR1 SNHLY and CDR2 FYNNEI. The chain's CDR3 is CASSGQGGGHNEQFF. The CDR3 region has the DNA TGTGCCAGCAGTGGACAGGGGGGTGGTCACAATGAGCAGTTCTTC.

This clonotype was recorded many times. The J gene is TRBJ2-7, the V gene TRBV6-6; D is possibly TRBD1 or TRBD2 (5 bases each). Germline CDR1 is MNHNY and CDR2 is SVGAGI (reference sequence). V was clipped by 5 bases and J by 9 bases, with 14 bases between them. The CDR3 runs 12 residues. The CDR3 bases are TGTGCCAGCAGTCCCAGGGACCCCGGGCAGTACTTC. As protein: CASSPRDPGQYF.

This clonotype was picked up many times. The chain couples TRBV5-1 to TRBJ2-7; tentative D call: TRBD1 (5 bases). This CDR3 contains 14 residues. V was shortened by 3 bases and J by 2 bases, with 12 bases between the two germline ends. CDR1 is SGHRS and CDR2 is YFSETQ in the germline V gene. CDR3 coding DNA: TGCGCCAGCAGCTCGCGGACAAGAGCCTACGAGCAGTACTTC. Encoded protein: CASSSRTRAYEQYF.

Ten or more counts support this clonotype. The chain joins TRBV27 to TRBJ1-5, with 7 bases fitting TRBD1. V was pared by 5 bases and J by 2 bases, with 9 bases of the junction left unmatched. This CDR3 comprises 16 residues. Germline V gene lookup returns CDR1 MNHEY and CDR2 SMNVEV (reference sequence). Written as DNA, the CDR3 is TGTGCCAGCAGTCCTAGACAGGGTAGGGGCAATCAGCCCCAGCATTTT. Protein: CASSPRQGRGNQPQHF.

The genes are TRBV5-1 and TRBJ1-1; no firm D call. CDR1 is SGHRS and CDR2 is YFSETQ in the germline V gene. V gave up 0 bases and J gave up 8 bases, with 20 bases separating them. This CDR3 is built from 16 residues. CDR3: CASSLGLGRYTTEAFF. DNA for the CDR3: TGCGCCAGCAGCTTGGGGCTCGGGCGATACACGACCGAAGCTTTCTTT.

In its sample, this clonotype was seen many times. For the CDR3, the DNA is TGTGCCAGCAGCGACGGGACTAGCGGCTCCTACGAGCAGTACTTC. This sequence encodes CASSDGTSGSYEQYF. The chain recombines TRBV7-3 with TRBJ2-7; 11 nucleotides line up with TRBD2. The V segment lost 5 bases and the J segment 0 bases; nucleotides outside the gene matches: 3. The CDR3 contains 15 residues. Per germline, CDR1 SGHTA and CDR2 FQGTGA. Supplemented by reference TRBV7-3 and TRBJ2-7, the full variable domain reads GAGVSQTPSNKVTEKGKYVELRCDPISGHTALYWYRQSLGQGPEFLIYFQGTGAADDSGLPNDRFFAVRPEGSVSTLKIQRTERGDSAVYLCASSDGTSGSYEQYFGPGTRLTVT.

Of note for this clonotype: Possible read error: a much larger clone is one base away. The chain uses TRBV9 and TRBJ1-5; D is ambiguous. Germline V gives CDR1 SGDLS, CDR2 YYNGEE. The V end lost 3 bases, the J end lost 2 bases, and 6 bases lay between the germline ends. This CDR3 comprises 13 residues. CDR3 protein: CASSAGRNQPQHF. CDR3 in DNA: TGTGCCAGCAGCGCAGGACGCAATCAGCCCCAGCATTTT.

This clonotype was recorded at least ten times. The rearrangement uses TRBV29-1 and TRBJ2-3; possible D gene TRBD2, 6 bases. V lost 6 bases, J lost 1 base, and 17 bases lay in between. Germline V lookup: CDR1 SQVTM, CDR2 ANQGSEA. The CDR3 contains 15 residues. This CDR3 is CSVEVSGLGTDTQYF. CDR3 coding DNA: TGCAGCGTCGAGGTCAGCGGGTTAGGCACAGATACGCAGTATTTT.